This record looks at one T cell receptor (beta chain) sequence and its context. Its specificity is not known. The CDR3 spans 14 residues. V gave up 0 bases and J gave up 6 bases, with 8 bases separating them. Germline V gene data show CDR1 as SNHLY and CDR2 as FYNNEI. It was RNA transcripts that yielded the amplified TCR beta CDR3 regions. Using the HTBI primer set, a first-round RT-PCR was run on the TCR CDR3. TCRdb passed the multiplex PCR reads through MiXCR, listing each CDR3 protein once. The sample shows under 800,000 distinct CDR3 sequences, about 14% of them seen only once. This sample is drawn from a study of T cells in Graves' hyperthyroidism and ophthalmopathy. Graves' hyperthyroidism qualified as stable when ophthalmopathy did not progress within 18 months. The study's findings and limits: Ophthalmopathy was separated from stable hyperthyroidism by a 13 V-J model. Blood also carried most thyroid clonotypes expanded above 0.001. Ophthalmopathy, as predicted by the model, came a median roughly 6.5 months after the prediction.

This receptor was taken from a woman under 30 with Graves' hyperthyroidism. The V call is TRBV2, the J call TRBJ2-2; D is uncertain. The sample was blood. The CDR3 sequence: CASSEAQGSGELFF. The CDR3 region has the DNA TGTGCCAGCAGTGAAGCGCAAGGGTCCGGGGAGCTGTTTTTT.